This passage covers 8 T cell receptor beta chains from one sample sequenced in a study of molecular identifiers for immune sequencing clone quantification. TCRdb independently ran MiXCR on the PCR reads; one entry per CDR3 protein. The data contain approximately 630,000 distinct CDR3 sequences, roughly 25% of them seen just once; the ten biggest clones take up roughly 0.83%. The sequenced sample was naive CD8+ T cells from blood, with Jurkat cell RNA spiked in. Subset reported: FACS-sorted CD8+CD4-CCR7+CD45RA+ naive T cells. The source of these receptors is a human donor in good health. Some libraries in this study had Jurkat cell RNA spiked in.

With respect to this clonotype: Just one base apart from a much larger clone, this may be a read error. This rearrangement joins TRBV7-9 to TRBJ1-6; possibly TRBD1 for D (6 bases). The CDR3 is made up of 15 amino acids. The germline gives CDR1 SEHNR, CDR2 FQNEAQ (reference sequence). The germline V and J ends were trimmed by 3 bases and 12 bases, with 18 bases remaining between them. The CDR3: CASSFGSQGWEPLHF. CDR3 DNA: TGTGCCAGCAGCTTTGGATCTCAGGGGTGGGAACCCCTCCACTTT.

This chain joins TRBV30 and TRBJ2-7; 7 bases fit TRBD2. The V gene end was trimmed by 6 bases and the J gene end by 3 bases; junction bases not matched to a gene: 5. The CDR3 totals 12 residues. The germline V gene has CDR1 GTSNPN and CDR2 SVGIG (reference sequence). In nucleotides, the CDR3 is TGTGCCTGTACTCTAGCGGACTACGAGCAGTACTTC. Translated, it gives CACTLADYEQYF.

This clonotype showed up many times. The V call is TRBV29-1, the J call TRBJ2-5; either TRBD1 or TRBD2 may fit D (5 bases each). Germline values: CDR1 SQVTM, CDR2 ANQGSEA. CDR3 size: 19 residues. V was trimmed by 6 bases and J by 2 bases, leaving 31 bases between them. CDR3 DNA: TGCAGCGTCGACATGCCGCGAGGGTGGGGGAAAGCCCCGCAAGAGACCCAGTACTTC. Translating gives CSVDMPRGWGKAPQETQYF.

The chain is built from TRBV5-6 and TRBJ1-2, with TRBD1 matching 7 bases. Trimming took 4 bases from V and 4 from J; bases not matched to a gene: 13. Germline CDR1 is SGHDT and CDR2 is YYEEEE. The CDR3 is made up of 16 amino acids. Here the CDR3 reads CASSAGQAKNPYGYTF. The CDR3 bases are TGTGCCAGCAGCGCTGGACAGGCCAAAAACCCCTATGGCTACACCTTC.

Details on this clonotype: This may be a read error, as it is one base from a much larger clone. V and J are TRBV5-3 and TRBJ2-6; D may match TRBD1 or TRBD2 (5 bases each). TRBV5-3 is an ORF for which the function is uncertain. The CDR3 sequence is 16 residues long. CDR3 nucleotide sequence: TGTGCCAGCAGCTTGGATCGAGTGGACGGGGCCAGCGTCCTGACTTTC. Protein: CASSLDRVDGASVLTF.

This clonotype was detected a few times. V usage is TRBV14 and J usage is TRBJ2-6; no clear D. CDR1 is SGHDN, CDR2 FVKESK, per germline. This CDR3 is built from 16 residues. Trimming cost V 1 base and J 0 bases, with 7 bases left between them. This CDR3 reads CASSQVFGSGANVLTF. The DNA for the CDR3 is TGTGCCAGCAGCCAAGTTTTCGGCTCTGGGGCCAACGTCCTGACTTTC.

The rearrangement links TRBV21-1 to TRBJ1-1; the table calls TRBD1, which could not be checked here. TRBV21-1 is designated a pseudogene. The CDR3 loop spans 20 amino acids. For the CDR3, the DNA is TGTGCCAGCAGCAAAGTTCCTTCAAGGGAACCAGGGGGCCTCAACACTGAAGCTTTCTTT. Translation gives CASSKVPSREPGGLNTEAFF.

V is TRBV7-9 and J is TRBJ2-1, with TRBD1 identical over 9 bases. The DNA end is more similar to TRBJ2-7, so the J call may be wrong. CDR1 is SEHNR, CDR2 FQNEAQ, per germline (reference sequence). The CDR3 is 15 residues long. The CDR3 sequence is CASSWPGQGPNEQYF. The CDR3 coding sequence is TGTGCCAGCAGCTGGCCCGGACAGGGGCCTAATGAGCAGTACTTC.